The TCR beta chain described here comes from a study of blood T cell repertoires in COVID-19. Study-wide context: T cells, B-cell-depleted T cells, or PBMCs supplied cDNA or gDNA.

The Seattle patients joined while their infection was active and were tracked longitudinally afterward. This CDR3 has 14 amino acids. The V and J ends lost 2 bases and 3 bases, in that order; junction bases with no gene match: 1. Germline CDR1 SGDLS, CDR2 YYNGEE. The method was immunoSEQ multiplex PCR; TCRdb's version includes in-frame clones alone and lacks a portion of them. The data contain some 220,000 clones, approximately 85% of them seen just once; the ten biggest clones take up approximately 2.4%. The material sequenced was peripheral blood. The clonotype comes from a woman aged 70-85 years with COVID-19, enrolled during active disease. The chain joins TRBV9 to TRBJ2-1, with TRBD2 matching over 8 bases. CDR3 protein: CASSVSGIYNEQFF. CDR3 nucleotide sequence: TGTGCCAGCAGCGTTAGCGGGATCTACAATGAGCAGTTCTTC.